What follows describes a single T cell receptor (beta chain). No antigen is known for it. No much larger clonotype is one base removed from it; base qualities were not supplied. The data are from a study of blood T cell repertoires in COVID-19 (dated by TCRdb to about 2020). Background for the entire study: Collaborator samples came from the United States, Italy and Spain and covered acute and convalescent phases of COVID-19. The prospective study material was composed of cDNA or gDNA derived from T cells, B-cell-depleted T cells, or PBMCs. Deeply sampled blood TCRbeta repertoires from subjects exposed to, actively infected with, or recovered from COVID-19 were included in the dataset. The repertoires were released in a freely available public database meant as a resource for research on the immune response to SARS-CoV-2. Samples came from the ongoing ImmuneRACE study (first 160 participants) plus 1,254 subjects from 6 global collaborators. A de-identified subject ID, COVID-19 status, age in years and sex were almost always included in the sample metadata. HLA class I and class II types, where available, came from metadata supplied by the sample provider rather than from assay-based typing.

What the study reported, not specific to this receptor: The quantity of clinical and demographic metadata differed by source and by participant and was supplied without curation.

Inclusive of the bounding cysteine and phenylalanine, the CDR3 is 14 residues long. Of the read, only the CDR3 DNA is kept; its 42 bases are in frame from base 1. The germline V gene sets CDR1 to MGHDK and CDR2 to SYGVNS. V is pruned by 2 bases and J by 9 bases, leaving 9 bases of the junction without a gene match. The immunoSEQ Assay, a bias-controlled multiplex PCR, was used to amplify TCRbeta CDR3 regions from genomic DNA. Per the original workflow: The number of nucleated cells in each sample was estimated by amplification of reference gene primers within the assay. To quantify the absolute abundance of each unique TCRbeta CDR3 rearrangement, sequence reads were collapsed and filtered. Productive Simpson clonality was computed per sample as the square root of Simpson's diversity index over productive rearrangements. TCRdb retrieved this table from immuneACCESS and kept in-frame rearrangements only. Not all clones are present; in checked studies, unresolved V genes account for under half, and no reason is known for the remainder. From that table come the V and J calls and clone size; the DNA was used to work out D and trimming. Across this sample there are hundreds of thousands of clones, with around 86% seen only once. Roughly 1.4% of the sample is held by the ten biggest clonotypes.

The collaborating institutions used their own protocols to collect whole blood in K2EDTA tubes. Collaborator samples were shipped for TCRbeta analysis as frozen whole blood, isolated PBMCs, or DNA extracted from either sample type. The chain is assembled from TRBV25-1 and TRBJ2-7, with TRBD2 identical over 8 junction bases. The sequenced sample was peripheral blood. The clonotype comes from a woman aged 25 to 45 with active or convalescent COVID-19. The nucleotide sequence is TGTGCCAGCAGTGAACTCCGGGAGGGTATCAGGCAGTACTTC. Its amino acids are CASSELREGIRQYF.